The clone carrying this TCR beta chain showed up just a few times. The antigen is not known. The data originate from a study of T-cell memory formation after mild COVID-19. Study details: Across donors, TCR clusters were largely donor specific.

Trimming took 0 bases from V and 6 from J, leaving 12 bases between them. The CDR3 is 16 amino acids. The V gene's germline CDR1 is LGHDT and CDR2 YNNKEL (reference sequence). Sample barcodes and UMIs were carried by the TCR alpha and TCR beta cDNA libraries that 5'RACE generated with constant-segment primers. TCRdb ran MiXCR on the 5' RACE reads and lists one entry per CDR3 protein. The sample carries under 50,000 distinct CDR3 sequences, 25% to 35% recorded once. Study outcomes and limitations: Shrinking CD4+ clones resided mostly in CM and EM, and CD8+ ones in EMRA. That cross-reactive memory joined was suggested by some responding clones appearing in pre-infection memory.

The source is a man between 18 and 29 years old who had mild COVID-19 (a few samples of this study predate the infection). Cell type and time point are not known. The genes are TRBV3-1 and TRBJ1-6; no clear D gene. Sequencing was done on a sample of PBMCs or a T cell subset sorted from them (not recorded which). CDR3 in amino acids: CASSQESSGFNSPLHF. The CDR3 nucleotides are TGTGCCAGCAGCCAAGAGTCTTCAGGTTTTAATTCACCCCTCCACTTT. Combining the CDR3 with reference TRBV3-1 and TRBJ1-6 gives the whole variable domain DTAVSQTPKYLVTQMGNDKSIKCEQNLGHDTMYWYKQDSKKFLKIMFSYNNKELIINETVPNRFSPKSPDKAHLNLHINSLELGDSAVYFCASSQESSGFNSPLHFGNGTRLTVT.